This T cell receptor (beta chain) emerged from a study of blood T cells in healthy people across ages (dated by TCRdb to the mid-2010s). For the study in its entirety: In model experiments, roughly one uniquely barcoded TCR beta cDNA molecule per two T cells was captured by template switching. Two additional independent replicas of 1 million unique cDNA reads from the same blood draw were analyzed for two donors (one aged 18 to 30 and one aged 80 or older). Age-related changes in TCR beta repertoire diversity were measured in the study by deep sequencing normalized with unique cDNA molecular identifiers. The donors were split into four age groups: young (average about 15 years), middle-aged (roughly 39), aged (approximately 60) and long-lived (under 90). To avoid experimental bias, donors of different ages were spread randomly across the sequencing lanes.

Including cysteine and phenylalanine, the CDR3 has 14 amino acids. Of all the DNA, just the CDR3 is kept, 42 bases in frame from base 1. From V the trimming removes 5 bases and from J it removes 5 bases, while the gene matches leave 9 bases of the junction unaccounted for. The germline V gene (reference sequence) yields MNHEY for CDR1 and SMNVEV for CDR2. On the study overall, not on this receptor specifically: The percentage of naive T cells measured by flow cytometry correlated strongly with observed TCR beta diversity. The long-lived group showed more naive CD4+ T cells, fewer expanded clones and increased TCR diversity than the aged group, suggesting age selection. Donor CMV infection status was unknown, potentially confounding age-related changes in expanded clonotypes. As age increased, observed TCR beta diversity per million T cells dropped in a roughly linear way, and a significant reduction was already evident by age 40. Estimates of total diversity from one million sequenced T cells were regarded as lower bounds and underestimates. Conclusive comparison of naive and antigen-experienced compartments was prevented by the profiling of bulk unsorted PBMCs.

Worth noting for this clonotype: Its antigen remains undetermined. Nothing much larger sits one base from this clone, and base qualities are not available.

The donors were about 40 Caucasian individuals from Russia, aged roughly 6 to 90 years, who were systemically healthy. Each donor gave 9 to 10 milliliters of peripheral blood, collected into EDTA-treated Vacutainer tubes. Ficoll-Paque density-gradient centrifugation was used to isolate PBMCs, with at least 7 million per sample. Total RNA was extracted from PBMCs with Trizol reagent, with at least 6 micrograms obtained per sample. For every donor, flow cytometry on a PBMC aliquot measured the percentage of naive CD45RAhigh/CD27high T cells. Receptor libraries were prepared by 5' RACE. These reads were obtained on an Illumina HiSeq 2500. The second PCR ran for roughly 6 to 11 cycles and used a J-beta primer mix along with a sample-barcoded 5' primer. A template-switch 5' adaptor carrying 12 random nucleotides introduced a unique molecular identifier onto each TCR beta cDNA molecule. At least 3 million CDR3-containing paired-end reads were obtained from each sample. All of the RNA was converted into first-strand cDNA using the Mint cDNA synthesis kit, with a TRBC-specific oligonucleotide serving as the primer. Following uracil-DNA glycosylase treatment, a first 18-cycle PCR with universal primers M1SS and BC2_uni_R was performed on all cDNA. On the study's bioinformatics: Normalization of each sample was performed by random selection of 1 million high-quality reads, each carrying a distinct molecular identifier. Reads sharing molecular identifiers were discarded rather than binned into consensus sequences. MiTCR, with a Q25 quality threshold and the strictest error-elimination algorithm, was used for CDR3 identification, clonotype clustering and error correction. A nonparametric unseen species model with Euler transformation was used to estimate a lower bound on total TCR beta diversity. TCRdb handled the public reads itself, with Q25 trimming in fastp and clone calling in MiXCR, and kept productive beta chains. Rows merge per CDR3 protein into single entries with the most common DNA and genes. TCRdb, rather than the study authors, made the V and J calls. The sample contains approximately 800,000 distinct CDR3 sequences, about 59% of them found a single time. Of the sample, around 30% is held by the ten largest clones.

The sequence links TRBV27 to TRBJ2-7; the junction holds 7 bases that match TRBD1. The TCR was taken from a man aged 25 to 40 in good health. The specimen sequenced was blood. The bases read TGTGCCAGCAGTCCCAACACAGGGGAGCACGAGCAGTACTTC. It is translated as CASSPNTGEHEQYF.